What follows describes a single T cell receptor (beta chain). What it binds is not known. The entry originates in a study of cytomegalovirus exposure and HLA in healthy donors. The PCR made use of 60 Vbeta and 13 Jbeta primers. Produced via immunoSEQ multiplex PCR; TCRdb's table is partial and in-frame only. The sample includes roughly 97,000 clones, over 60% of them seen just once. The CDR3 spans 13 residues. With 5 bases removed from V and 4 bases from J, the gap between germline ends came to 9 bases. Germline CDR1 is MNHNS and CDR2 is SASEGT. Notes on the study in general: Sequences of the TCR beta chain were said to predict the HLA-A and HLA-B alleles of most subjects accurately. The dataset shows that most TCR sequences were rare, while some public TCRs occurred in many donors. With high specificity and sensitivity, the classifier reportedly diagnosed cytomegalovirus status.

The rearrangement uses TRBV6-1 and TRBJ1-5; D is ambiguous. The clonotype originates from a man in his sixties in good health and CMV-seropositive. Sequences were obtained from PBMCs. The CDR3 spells CASSSSGNQPQHF. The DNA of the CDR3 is TGTGCCAGCAGTTCCTCCGGGAATCAGCCCCAGCATTTT.